Below, 19 T cell receptor beta chains from the same sample are listed, as sequenced in a study of shared clonotypes between healthy human individuals. The data were produced by immunoSEQ multiplex PCR, yet TCRdb's version contains in-frame clones alone and is incomplete. The table includes about 820,000 clones, nearly 95% detected once. Naive CD8 cells lacked CD45RO and underwent positive selection for CCR7, leaving out terminally differentiated effector memory CD45RA+ cells. Sequenced: naive CD8+ T cells sorted from blood. These receptors all come from a man under 40 in good health.

The CDR3 loop is CASSLVSRAAEAFF. For the CDR3, the DNA is TGTGCCAGCAGCTTAGTGTCCAGGGCCGCGGAAGCTTTCTTT. The chain carries TRBV7-9 and TRBJ1-1; D might be TRBD1 (5 bases). The CDR3 has 14 amino acids. Deletions cut 1 base from V and 8 bases from J, with 14 bases between. CDR1 is SEHNR, CDR2 FQNEAQ, per germline (reference sequence). Full variable domain (missing parts from reference TRBV7-9 and TRBJ1-1): DTGVSQNPRHKITKRGQNVTFRCDPISEHNRLYWYRQTLGQGPEFLTYFQNEAQLEKSRLLSDRFSAERPKGSFSTLEIQRTEQGDSAMYLCASSLVSRAAEAFFGQGTRLTVV.

CDR3 nucleotide sequence: TGTGCCAGCAGCTACGACTCGTACAATGAGCAGTTCTTC. This encodes CASSYDSYNEQFF. The J gene is TRBJ2-1, the V gene TRBV7-9; D is unclear. Per the germline V gene, CDR1 is SEHNR and CDR2 is FQNEAQ (reference sequence). Trimming removed 4 bases from V and 4 bases from J, with 8 bases in between. This CDR3 has 13 residues.

In DNA form, the CDR3 reads TGTGCCAGCAGCTTTCGGTTAGGACAGGGGGCCTACGAGCAGTACTTC. This encodes CASSFRLGQGAYEQYF. The genes are TRBV7-9 and TRBJ2-7, with TRBD1 matching over 10 bases. The trim removed 3 bases at V and 2 bases at J, leaving 7 bases unmatched. CDR3 size: 16 residues. In germline, CDR1 is SEHNR, CDR2 FQNEAQ (reference sequence).

The chain carries TRBV10-2 and TRBJ1-1; the D gene is possibly TRBD1 (6 bases). The ends were cut back, 0 bases at V and 6 bases at J, with 14 bases in the middle. CDR3 length: 15 residues. The germline V gene encodes CDR1 WSHSY and CDR2 SAAADI. CDR3 coding DNA: TGCGCCAGCAGTGAGTCGTTGACAGGATTCGCTGAAGCTTTCTTT. This encodes CASSESLTGFAEAFF.

The chain couples TRBV5-6 to TRBJ2-1, with D tentatively TRBD2 (6 bases). V gave up 4 bases and J gave up 10 bases, with 15 bases separating them. This CDR3 has 13 amino acids. The germline CDR1 and CDR2 sequences are SGHDT and YYEEEE. This CDR3 is CASSQGVGGEQFF. The CDR3 bases are TGTGCCAGCAGCCAAGGGGTGGGGGGAGAGCAGTTCTTC.

J is TRBJ2-7 and V is TRBV6-5; TRBD1 agrees at 9 bases. Trimming removed 5 bases from V and 6 bases from J; junction bases left unmatched: 11. The CDR3 consists of 15 residues. Germline V CDR1 and CDR2: MNHEY, SVGAGI. CDR3 loop: CASSKPGQGYVEQYF. The CDR3 bases are TGTGCCAGCAGTAAGCCGGGACAGGGATACGTCGAGCAGTACTTC.

The CDR3 loop is CASRRLAEETQYF. CDR3 in DNA: TGTGCCAGCAGACGACTAGCGGAAGAGACCCAGTACTTC. V and J are TRBV14 and TRBJ2-5, with 9 positions matching TRBD2. Trimming removed 6 bases from V and 3 bases from J; junction bases left unmatched: 2. Germline V gene sequence: CDR1 SGHDN, CDR2 FVKESK. This CDR3 spans 13 amino acids.

The V and J genes are TRBV29-1 and TRBJ1-1; D gene uncertain. The CDR3 runs to 14 residues. The germline V and J ends were trimmed by 1 base and 1 base, with 10 bases remaining between them. Germline CDR1 reads SQVTM; CDR2 reads ANQGSEA. The CDR3 DNA sequence: TGCAGCGTTGAAGCGGCAGACGAGAACACTGAAGCTTTCTTT. Its protein is CSVEAADENTEAFF.

The rearrangement joins TRBV7-2 to TRBJ1-2; possible D gene TRBD1, 6 bases. This CDR3 has 14 residues. V was shortened by 4 bases and J by 2 bases, with 11 bases between the two germline ends. Germline V gives CDR1 SGHTA, CDR2 FQGNSA. The DNA of the CDR3 is TGTGCCAGCAGCTACCCCGGACAGAACTATGGCTACACCTTC. Translation gives CASSYPGQNYGYTF.

The count of this clone is one. This rearrangement joins TRBV5-1 to TRBJ2-6; 9 positions match TRBD1. Germline-derived CDR1 and CDR2 are SGHRS and YFSETQ. Trimming took 5 bases from V and 1 from J; bases not matched to a gene: 7. CDR3 size: 17 residues. CDR3 sequence reads: CASSPGQGLSGANVLTF. In DNA, the CDR3 is TGCGCCAGCAGTCCGGGACAGGGCTTGTCTGGGGCCAACGTCCTGACTTTC. Drawing the rest from reference TRBV5-1 and TRBJ2-6, the complete variable domain is KAGVTQTPRYLIKTRGQQVTLSCSPISGHRSVSWYQQTPGQGLQFLFEYFSETQRNKGNFPGRFSGRQFSNSRSEMNVSTLELGDSALYLCASSPGQGLSGANVLTFGAGSRLTVL.

The rearrangement links TRBV7-8 to TRBJ2-5; the D is unclear. Between the trimmed V and J ends, which lost 1 base and 5 bases, there was a span of 17 bases. This CDR3 has 16 residues. Germline CDR1 SGHVS, CDR2 FQNEAQ. CDR3 in amino acids: CASSLEANTWLETQYF. The CDR3 region has the DNA TGTGCCAGCAGCTTAGAAGCTAACACCTGGCTGGAGACCCAGTACTTC.

This rearrangement joins TRBV7-6 to TRBJ2-3, with 16 bases fitting TRBD2. The CDR3 covers 16 residues. Trimming removed 5 bases from V and 3 bases from J; junction bases left unmatched: 2. Germline V gene data show CDR1 as SGHVS and CDR2 as FNYEAQ. CDR3 loop: CASSRGLAGGTDTQYF. In DNA, the CDR3 is TGTGCCAGCAGCCGGGGACTAGCGGGAGGGACAGATACGCAGTATTTT.

The genes are TRBV6-6 and TRBJ2-1; 8 bases map to TRBD2. The CDR3 has 16 amino acids. The junction had 4 bases not matched to a gene; V was cut back by 0 bases and J by 3 bases. Germline V CDR1 and CDR2: MNHNY, SVGAGI (reference sequence). CDR3 sequence reads: CASSYSEREIYNEQFF. The CDR3 region has the DNA TGTGCCAGCAGTTACTCGGAGCGGGAGATCTACAATGAGCAGTTCTTC.

The gene calls are TRBV6-1 and TRBJ2-3; D uncertain. The CDR3 is 14 amino acids. Trimming left V 2 bases short and J 0 bases short, with 6 bases between. CDR1 is MNHNS and CDR2 is SASEGT in the germline V gene. The CDR3 sequence is CASSELASTDTQYF. The DNA of the CDR3 is TGTGCCAGCAGTGAATTAGCTAGCACAGATACGCAGTATTTT.

V usage is TRBV5-7 and J usage is TRBJ2-6; no reliable D call. TRBV5-7 is placed among ORFs of uncertain function. V was cut by 6 bases and J by 5 bases, with 18 bases left in between. The CDR3 extends over 16 amino acids. CDR3 DNA sequence: TGTGCCAGCAAGTTATGCGTACAAAGTCGGGCCAACGTCCTGACTTTC. Its translation is CASKLCVQSRANVLTF.

The V and J genes are TRBV5-4 and TRBJ2-7; 7 bases are a match to TRBD2. The V and J ends lost 4 bases and 4 bases, in that order; junction bases with no gene match: 8. The germline gives CDR1 SGHNT, CDR2 YYREEE (reference sequence). This CDR3 spans 14 amino acids. This chain's CDR3 is CASSPVGGSYEQYF. The CDR3 nucleotides read TGTGCCAGCAGCCCCGTAGGCGGGAGTTACGAGCAGTACTTC.

The chain combines TRBV7-9 with TRBJ2-7; unclear D gene. The germline V gene has CDR1 SEHNR and CDR2 FQNEAQ (reference sequence). The V gene lost 3 bases and the J gene lost 3 bases, with 9 bases spanning the gap. The CDR3 is 13 amino acids. The CDR3, as DNA: TGTGCCAGCAGCTTTAGCACGATCTACGAGCAGTACTTC. It translates to CASSFSTIYEQYF. Together with reference TRBV7-9 and TRBJ2-7, the CDR3 gives the full variable domain: DTGVSQNPRHKITKRGQNVTFRCDPISEHNRLYWYRQTLGQGPEFLTYFQNEAQLEKSRLLSDRFSAERPKGSFSTLEIQRTEQGDSAMYLCASSFSTIYEQYFGPGTRLTVT.

The gene calls are TRBV4-3 and TRBJ1-2, with unresolved D. Germline assignment: CDR1 LGHNA and CDR2 YSLEER. The CDR3 contains 15 residues. Trimming removed 1 base from V and 7 bases from J, with 16 bases in between. The CDR3, as DNA: TGCGCCAGCAGCCAAGGGACCGGGTCCCTTCGTGGCTACACCTTC. It codes for CASSQGTGSLRGYTF.

The chain is built from TRBV27 and TRBJ2-7, with TRBD1 matching over 7 bases. V lost 6 bases, J lost 3 bases, and 8 bases stayed unmatched. Per germline, CDR1 MNHEY and CDR2 SMNVEV (reference sequence). This CDR3 comprises 14 residues. The CDR3 DNA sequence: TGTGCCAGCAGCCGGGACAGTACCTACTACGAGCAGTACTTC. Encoded protein: CASSRDSTYYEQYF.